This entry lists 7 T cell receptor beta chains sequenced from one sample in a study of cytomegalovirus exposure and HLA in healthy donors. The PCR employed 60 Vbeta primers together with 13 Jbeta primers. Only in-frame clones appear in the TCRdb table, and some are missing; sequencing was by immunoSEQ multiplex PCR. The sample lists some 130,000 clones, 80% occurring once. The sample comprised PBMCs. The origin of the receptors is a man between 25 and 39 years old in good health.

The chain employs TRBV7-2 and TRBJ2-3; 9 nucleotides agree with TRBD2. The germline gives CDR1 SGHTA, CDR2 FQGNSA. Trimming cost V 0 bases and J 6 bases; bases outside gene matches: 7. The CDR3 is made up of 16 amino acids. CDR3 nucleotides: TGTGCCAGCAGCTTAGCGTTAGCGGGAGCGAGTGATACGCAGTATTTT. Its translation: CASSLALAGASDTQYF.

This clone was seen only once. The chain employs TRBV23-1 and TRBJ2-7; 10 bases match TRBD1. Being an ORF, TRBV23-1 has a function that is uncertain. The CDR3 is made up of 20 amino acids. J was trimmed by 0 bases and V by 0 bases; bases with no gene match: 14. This chain's CDR3 is CASSQSTGQGSPETSYEQYF. The CDR3 DNA is TGCGCCAGCAGTCAATCTACGGGACAGGGGTCCCCTGAAACCTCCTACGAGCAGTACTTC.

This chain links TRBV11-2 with TRBJ2-5; D uncertain. The CDR3 length is 13 residues. The germline V and J ends were trimmed by 4 bases and 2 bases, with 8 bases remaining between them. The germline V gene has CDR1 SGHAT and CDR2 FQNNGV. Written as DNA, the CDR3 is TGTGCCAGCAGCTCTAGAGTTCAAGAGACCCAGTACTTC. Protein: CASSSRVQETQYF.

The chain has TRBV13 and TRBJ2-3; TRBD2 agrees at 7 bases. The V and J ends lost 3 bases and 4 bases, in that order; junction bases with no gene match: 4. There are 14 residues in the CDR3. In germline, CDR1 is PRHDT, CDR2 FYEKMQ (reference sequence). DNA for the CDR3: TGTGCCAGCAGCTTCCAGCGGGGAGCAGATACGCAGTATTTT. Translated, it gives CASSFQRGADTQYF.

Many counts were recorded for this clone. This chain joins TRBV5-1 and TRBJ1-2; no clear D gene. The CDR3 is 15 residues long. From germline, CDR1 is SGHRS and CDR2 YFSETQ. V lost 0 bases to trimming and J lost 14 bases, with 23 bases between them. The CDR3: CASSLAGPRESPLTF. CDR3 sequence (DNA): TGCGCCAGCAGCTTGGCTGGACCACGGGAATCCCCGCTAACCTTC.

V gene TRBV21-1 combines with J gene TRBJ2-5; TRBD2, the D gene given by the table, was not confirmed from the DNA. TRBV21-1 is shown as a pseudogene. The CDR3 has 17 residues. The CDR3 DNA is TGTGCCAGCAGCAAAGCGCTAGTAGCGGGAGGGTGGGAGACCCAGTACTTC. As protein: CASSKALVAGGWETQYF.

The chain carries TRBV7-2 and TRBJ2-2; TRBD2 might be the D (6 bases). CDR1 SGHTA and CDR2 FQGNSA come from the germline V gene. CDR3 length: 19 residues. V lost 5 bases to trimming and J lost 4 bases, with 26 bases between them. This CDR3 reads CASSTGAWGLRTSTGELFF. DNA of the CDR3: TGTGCCAGCAGCACCGGGGCTTGGGGACTCCGAACGAGCACCGGGGAGCTGTTTTTT.